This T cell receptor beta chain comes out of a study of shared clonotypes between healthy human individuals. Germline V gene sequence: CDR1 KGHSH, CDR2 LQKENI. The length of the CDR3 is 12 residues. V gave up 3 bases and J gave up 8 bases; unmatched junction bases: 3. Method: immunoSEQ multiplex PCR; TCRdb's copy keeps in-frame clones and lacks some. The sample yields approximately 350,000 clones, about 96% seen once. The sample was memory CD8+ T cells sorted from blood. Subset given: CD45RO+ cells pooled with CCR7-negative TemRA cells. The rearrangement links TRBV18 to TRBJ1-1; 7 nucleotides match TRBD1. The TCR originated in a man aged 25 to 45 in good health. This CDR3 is CASSPGRGEAFF. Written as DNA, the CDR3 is TGTGCCAGCTCACCGGGCAGGGGGGAAGCTTTCTTT.